This passage covers 27 T cell receptor beta chains from one sample sequenced in a study of blood T cell repertoires in COVID-19. Libraries were prepared by immunoSEQ multiplex PCR; TCRdb keeps only in-frame clonotypes and omits some of them. The data show over 150,000 clones, over 60% seen once. Sequences were obtained from peripheral blood. These receptors came from a woman older than 75 with acute or convalescent COVID-19.

The V call is TRBV5-1, the J call TRBJ1-3; D remains unclear. Trimming took 0 bases from V and 0 from J, leaving 7 bases between them. Germline V gene data show CDR1 as SGHRS and CDR2 as YFSETQ. This CDR3 region has 15 residues. CDR3 sequence: CASSLDLGSGNTIYF. In nucleotides, the CDR3 is TGCGCCAGCAGCTTGGATCTAGGCTCTGGAAACACCATATATTTT. Full variable domain (missing parts from reference TRBV5-1 and TRBJ1-3): KAGVTQTPRYLIKTRGQQVTLSCSPISGHRSVSWYQQTPGQGLQFLFEYFSETQRNKGNFPGRFSGRQFSNSRSEMNVSTLELGDSALYLCASSLDLGSGNTIYFGEGSWLTVV.

The chain links TRBV6-5 to TRBJ1-5; D might be TRBD1 (5 bases). The germline V gene has CDR1 MNHEY and CDR2 SVGAGI. Trimming left V 9 bases short and J 2 bases short, with 11 bases between. This CDR3 is built from 13 residues. The CDR3 DNA reads as TGTGCCAGTCAGAAAGGGGGCAATCAGCCCCAGCATTTT. This gives the protein CASQKGGNQPQHF.

The rearrangement links TRBV18 to TRBJ2-3, with 8 bases identical to TRBD1. The CDR3 contains 16 residues. The germline gives CDR1 KGHSH, CDR2 LQKENI. V trimming: 3 bases; J trimming: 3 bases; junction bases outside the gene matches: 8. The CDR3 nucleotides are TGTGCCAGCTCACCGGCCGGGACAGGAGGGACAGATACGCAGTATTTT. Its protein is CASSPAGTGGTDTQYF.

The CDR3 DNA is TGCAGCGTCGGACACCTAAGGGACACTGAAGCTTTCTTT. Encoded protein: CSVGHLRDTEAFF. The V and J genes are TRBV29-1 and TRBJ1-1, with D perhaps matching TRBD1 (5 bases). V was pared by 6 bases and J by 3 bases, with 14 bases between. The CDR3 consists of 13 residues. The germline V gene encodes CDR1 SQVTM and CDR2 ANQGSEA.

A note on this clone: At the DNA level, this CDR3 is encoded by other sequences in the same sample as well. The gene calls are TRBV29-1 and TRBJ1-5; D is possibly TRBD1 (5 bases). CDR1 and CDR2 (germline): SQVTM, ANQGSEA. V gave up 4 bases and J gave up 0 bases, with 7 bases separating them. The CDR3 spans 13 residues. Here the CDR3 DNA reads TGCAGCGTTGCAGGGAATAGCAATCAGCCCCAGCATTTT. Translated: CSVAGNSNQPQHF.

The chain combines TRBV28 with TRBJ1-2; 9 bases are shared with TRBD1. Trimming at V came to 2 bases and at J to 4 bases, leaving 11 bases not matched to a gene. Germline CDR1 MDHEN, CDR2 SYDVKM. The CDR3 loop spans 17 amino acids. The CDR3 DNA sequence: TGTGCCAGCAGTTTAGGGACAGGGCGATGGTCTACCTATGGCTACACCTTC. Translating gives CASSLGTGRWSTYGYTF.

The chain links TRBV3-1 (or the pseudogene TRBV3-2) to TRBJ1-5, with 8 bases that match TRBD1. In germline, CDR1 is LGHDT, CDR2 YNNKEL (reference sequence). The V and J ends lost 6 bases and 10 bases, in that order; junction bases with no gene match: 5. This CDR3 contains 12 residues. CDR3 protein: CASRTGDGPQHF. CDR3 DNA: TGTGCCAGCAGGACAGGGGATGGACCCCAGCATTTT.

In its sample, this clone was seen many times. Other DNA sequences from this sample encode an identical CDR3 as well. The V call is TRBV6-2 or TRBV6-3, the J call TRBJ2-7; TRBD2 matches 7 bases. V trimming: 2 bases; J trimming: 3 bases; junction bases outside the gene matches: 4. Germline-derived CDR1 and CDR2 are MNHEY and SVGEGT. This CDR3 contains 14 residues. For the CDR3, the DNA is TGTGCCAGCAGTTACGGCGCGGGGGACTACGAGCAGTACTTC. Its protein is CASSYGAGDYEQYF.

The V call is TRBV7-3, the J call TRBJ2-1; the match to TRBD2 covers 9 bases. J was trimmed by 5 bases and V by 4 bases; bases with no gene match: 12. The CDR3 is 17 amino acids. Per the germline V gene, CDR1 is SGHTA and CDR2 is FQGTGA. The CDR3 DNA reads as TGTGCCAGCAGCTCCCATTATGCGGGAGGGACTCACAATGAGCAGTTCTTC. Translated, it gives CASSSHYAGGTHNEQFF.

This clone appeared once. V usage is TRBV5-8 and J usage is TRBJ1-2, with 8 bases fitting TRBD1. Germline V lookup: CDR1 SGHTS, CDR2 YDEGEE. The CDR3 contains 14 residues. The trim removed 4 bases at V and 5 bases at J, leaving 7 bases unmatched. The CDR3 here is CASSLDRVGYGYTF. CDR3 DNA: TGTGCCAGCAGCCTGGACAGGGTAGGGTATGGCTACACCTTC. Drawing the rest from reference TRBV5-8 and TRBJ1-2, the complete variable domain is EAGVTQSPTHLIKTRGQQATLRCSPISGHTSVYWYQQALGLGLQFLLWYDEGEERNRGNFPPRFSGRQFPNYSSELNVNALELEDSALYLCASSLDRVGYGYTFGSGTRLTVV.

CDR3 bases: TGTGCCACCAGTGATCCGACAGGGAGCACTGAAGCTTTCTTT. Amino acids: CATSDPTGSTEAFF. The chain carries TRBV24-1 and TRBJ1-1, with TRBD1 identical over 7 bases. V gave up 3 bases and J gave up 4 bases; unmatched junction bases: 4. The CDR3 is 14 amino acids. Germline CDR1 reads KGHDR; CDR2 reads SFDVKD.

Only one count was recorded for this clone. The V call is TRBV7-9, the J call TRBJ2-1; D might be TRBD1 (6 bases). CDR3 length: 14 residues. Germline lookup yields CDR1 SEHNR and CDR2 FQNEAQ (reference sequence). The germline V and J ends were trimmed by 1 base and 4 bases, with 8 bases remaining between them. As DNA, the CDR3 is TGTGCCAGCAGCTTAGGGGGACAATACAATGAGCAGTTCTTC. This sequence encodes CASSLGGQYNEQFF. The whole variable domain, filled in from reference TRBV7-9 and TRBJ2-1, reads DTGVSQNPRHKITKRGQNVTFRCDPISEHNRLYWYRQTLGQGPEFLTYFQNEAQLEKSRLLSDRFSAERPKGSFSTLEIQRTEQGDSAMYLCASSLGGQYNEQFFGPGTRLTVL.

The chain recombines TRBV5-4 with TRBJ2-1, with TRBD2 identical over 13 bases. Germline assignment: CDR1 SGHNT and CDR2 YYREEE (reference sequence). The CDR3 loop spans 18 amino acids. Losses at the gene ends were 1 base for V and 8 bases for J; bases not matched to a gene: 12. Written as DNA, the CDR3 is TGTGCCAGCAGCTTGCCGGGACTAGCGGGAAACGCTGAGGATGAGCAGTTCTTC. This sequence encodes CASSLPGLAGNAEDEQFF.

The chain is built from TRBV7-9 and TRBJ2-1; 12 bases are a match to TRBD2. There are 14 residues in the CDR3. Germline CDR1 is SEHNR and CDR2 is FQNEAQ (reference sequence). The ends lost 6 bases at V and 9 bases at J; junction bases unmatched: 6. This CDR3 reads CASSLAGGLIEQFF. CDR3 sequence (DNA): TGTGCCAGCAGTCTAGCGGGGGGGTTGATTGAGCAGTTCTTC.

The CDR3 loop reads CASSPGANRGRSEAFF. CDR3 nucleotide sequence: TGCGCCAGCAGCCCGGGGGCCAACAGGGGGCGAAGTGAAGCTTTCTTT. This sequence joins TRBV4-3 and TRBJ1-1; 9 bases match TRBD1. The CDR3 contains 16 residues. The junction had 13 bases not matched to a gene; V was cut back by 4 bases and J by 7 bases. Germline CDR1 LGHNA, CDR2 YSLEER.

This clone occurred once. The chain employs TRBV27 and TRBJ1-1, with D perhaps matching TRBD1 (5 bases). Germline V CDR1 and CDR2: MNHEY, SMNVEV (reference sequence). The CDR3 runs to 13 residues. Trimming took off 6 bases at V and 5 bases at J, with 13 bases between the two ends. The CDR3 region is CASRLWGGTEAFF. The CDR3 DNA follows: TGTGCCAGCAGACTCTGGGGGGGTACTGAAGCTTTCTTT.

The chain carries TRBV4-1 and TRBJ1-1; D unresolved. Trimming cost V 4 bases and J 1 base, with 19 bases left between them. The CDR3 is made up of 17 amino acids. Germline CDR1 and CDR2: MGHRA and YSYEKL. The CDR3 region has the DNA TGCGCCAGCAGCCCAGTCGGGGAGTCGGCGGCGAACACTGAAGCTTTCTTT. Amino acid sequence: CASSPVGESAANTEAFF.

The genes are TRBV27 and TRBJ1-5; perhaps TRBD1 as D (6 bases). The length of the CDR3 is 14 residues. Trimming took off 5 bases at V and 0 bases at J, with 8 bases between the two ends. The V gene's germline CDR1 is MNHEY and CDR2 SMNVEV (reference sequence). The CDR3 here is CASSTGSSNQPQHF. CDR3 bases: TGTGCCAGCAGTACAGGGTCTAGCAATCAGCCCCAGCATTTT.

The gene calls are TRBV10-3 and TRBJ2-5; D possibly corresponds to TRBD1 (6 bases). Germline CDR1 reads ENHRY; CDR2 reads SYGVKD. This CDR3 spans 14 amino acids. V lost 4 bases to trimming and J lost 7 bases, with 16 bases between them. In DNA, the CDR3 is TGTGCCATCAGTGCTAGGACAGAAAGTGGGACCCAGTACTTC. It codes for CAISARTESGTQYF.

The genes are TRBV11-1 and TRBJ2-2; 7 positions match TRBD2. Germline CDR1 reads SGHAT; CDR2 reads FQDESV (reference sequence). The junction had 11 bases not matched to a gene; V was cut back by 0 bases and J by 7 bases. The CDR3 length is 17 residues. CDR3 protein: CASSLAAGLSTGGELFF. DNA for the CDR3: TGTGCCAGCAGCTTAGCGGCGGGACTATCTACGGGCGGGGAGCTGTTTTTT. The entire variable domain, with the rest obtained from reference TRBV11-1 and TRBJ2-2, is as follows: EAEVAQSPRYKITEKSQAVAFWCDPISGHATLYWYRQILGQGPELLVQFQDESVVDDSQLPKDRFSAERLKGVDSTLKIQPAELGDSAMYLCASSLAAGLSTGGELFFGEGSRLTVL.

The table lists this clone with many counts. The chain has TRBV27 and TRBJ2-1; 8 nucleotides align to TRBD1. Germline CDR1 reads MNHEY; CDR2 reads SMNVEV (reference sequence). Trimming took 8 bases from V and 3 from J; bases not matched to a gene: 15. The CDR3 totals 17 residues. The DNA for the CDR3 is TGTGCCAGCCATCGGACAGGGTGGAGGATATACTACAATGAGCAGTTCTTC. Residues: CASHRTGWRIYYNEQFF.

The genes are TRBV10-1 and TRBJ1-5; D gene unclear. The CDR3 runs to 12 residues. The V end lost 8 bases, the J end lost 4 bases, and 9 bases lay between the germline ends. Per germline, CDR1 WNHNN and CDR2 SYGVQD (reference sequence). CDR3 region: CASEGRNQPQHF. Here the CDR3 DNA reads TGCGCCAGCGAGGGCAGAAATCAGCCCCAGCATTTT.

In this sample, this clone turned up a few times. The rearrangement joins TRBV19 to TRBJ2-2; perhaps TRBD2 as D (6 bases). This CDR3 spans 16 amino acids. Germline CDR1 and CDR2: LNHDA and SQIVND (reference sequence). V gave up 1 base and J gave up 6 bases, with 15 bases separating them. CDR3 residues: CASSIGSRGWAGELFF. DNA of the CDR3: TGTGCCAGTAGTATAGGATCGCGGGGTTGGGCCGGGGAGCTGTTTTTT.

The chain combines TRBV5-5 with TRBJ1-4, with 9 bases lining up with TRBD1. CDR3 length: 14 amino acids. Per the germline V gene, CDR1 is SGHKS and CDR2 is YYEKEE (reference sequence). Unmatched junction bases numbered 1, after V lost 5 bases and J lost 2 bases. CDR3 sequence (DNA): TGTGCCAGCAGACAGGGGGCTACTAATGAAAAACTGTTTTTT. The encoded protein is CASRQGATNEKLFF.

The chain carries TRBV7-2 and TRBJ1-1; possible D gene TRBD1, 5 bases. Germline V gene sequence: CDR1 SGHTA, CDR2 FQGNSA. This CDR3 comprises 13 residues. V was pared by 5 bases and J by 1 base, with 8 bases between. The CDR3 here is CASSLTANTEAFF. DNA for the CDR3: TGTGCCAGCAGCCTGACAGCGAACACTGAAGCTTTCTTT.

The chain recombines TRBV19 with TRBJ1-4, with TRBD1 as a possible D gene (5 bases). The CDR3 runs to 14 residues. Per germline, CDR1 LNHDA and CDR2 SQIVND (reference sequence). Trimming took off 3 bases at V and 8 bases at J, with 13 bases between the two ends. The CDR3 reads CASSMSQGEEKLFF. CDR3 DNA: TGTGCCAGTAGTATGAGTCAGGGTGAAGAAAAACTGTTTTTT.

This rearrangement joins TRBV4-3 to TRBJ2-2; D call uncertain. Trimming cost V 0 bases and J 4 bases, with 9 bases left between them. Germline V gene lookup returns CDR1 LGHNA and CDR2 YSLEER. There are 15 residues in the CDR3. CDR3 coding DNA: TGCGCCAGCAGCCAAGAGACGGCGGCCACCGGGGAGCTGTTTTTT. It translates to CASSQETAATGELFF.